This T cell receptor beta chain was obtained from a study of CD8 T cells in ankylosing spondylitis (dated by TCRdb to 2016 to 2017). For the wider study: T cell receptor beta repertoires were profiled in healthy donors and ankylosing spondylitis patients so that disease-linked TCR variants could be found. The whole study cohort included over a hundred healthy donors and 20 to 25 ankylosing spondylitis patients. Peripheral blood samples were taken, and synovial fluid was additionally collected from ankylosing spondylitis patients.

The table lists this clonotype with many counts. It has no known antigen specificity. Base qualities are not recorded, but no much larger clone differs from it by a single base. Broader findings and caveats from the paper: In peripheral blood, the disease-linked clones were found at relatively low frequencies and had a CD8+ phenotype. Blood from ankylosing spondylitis patients appeared to be characterized by a TCR beta motif composed of under ten highly homologous amino acid variants. Some TCR beta motif variants had previously been reported in synovial fluid and blood of reactive arthritis patients, which suggested common disease-initiation mechanisms. According to the report, matched synovial fluid samples from ankylosing spondylitis patients were significantly enriched for the disease-linked clones.

The CDR3 numbers 14 residues from cysteine through phenylalanine. Solely the CDR3 DNA is kept, with 42 bases framed from the first base. As encoded in the germline V gene, CDR1 is MNHEY while CDR2 is SVGAGI. A distance of 10 bases separates the germline ends of V and J, which lose 2 bases and 2 bases respectively. The sample was run on an Illumina HiSeq 2500. TCR beta libraries were prepared by quantitative 5'-RACE with molecular barcodes. In the original analysis: A new computational method based on a probabilistic model of VDJ rearrangement was used to identify disease-linked TCR variants. TCRdb reworked the public reads: Q25 trimming with fastp, MiXCR clone assembly, productive beta chains retained. Entries are consolidated by CDR3 protein sequence, retaining the most common genes and DNA. TCRdb's processing, not the authors', yielded these V and J calls. For this sample there are fewer than 200,000 distinct CDR3 sequences; 9.8% appear just once. Approximately 16% of the sample is in the top ten clones.

The sequenced sample consisted of blood, either unsorted or a sorted T cell fraction (not recorded which). Here the chain combines TRBV6-5 and TRBJ2-7; 5 matching bases give a weak D call of TRBD1. The sequence was collected from a female donor with ankylosing spondylitis or in good health (not recorded which). The CDR3 amino acid sequence is: CASSYKGFTYEQYF. The nucleotide sequence reads as follows: TGTGCCAGCAGTTACAAGGGGTTCACCTACGAGCAGTACTTC.